These T cell receptor beta chains were read from a single sample in a study of spatial heterogeneity in lung cancer. TCRdb called the 5' RACE reads again in MiXCR, with one record for every CDR3 protein. The table records about 29,000 distinct CDR3 sequences, roughly a tenth of them present only once. The source was PBMCs, collected at follow-up. These receptors all stem from a female donor with early-stage non-small cell lung cancer. The CDR3 runs from the conserved cysteine through the conserved F or W. A D gene is named only where the DNA matches it firmly. Rows may omit the clone size; those that give it use once, few, many or a size class.

>NA|TRBJ1-2|TRBD1|TRBV29-1
CSVATGGDGYTF
TGCAGCGTAGCCACAGGGGGCGATGGCTACACCTTC
>NA|TRBJ2-2|NA|TRBV12-3/TRBV12-4
CASSLALTGWYTGELFF
TGTGCCAGCAGTTTAGCCCTGACAGGATGGTACACCGGGGAGCTGTTTTTT
>many|TRBJ2-1|TRBD1|TRBV12-5
CASGLARTGRGTPREQFF
TGTGCTAGTGGTTTGGCCCGGACAGGGCGGGGAACCCCACGAGAGCAGTTCTTC
>many|TRBJ2-1|TRBD2|TRBV29-1
CSVDPDGDYEQFF
TGCAGCGTGGATCCCGATGGGGACTACGAGCAGTTCTTC
>NA|TRBJ1-2|NA|TRBV5-1
CASSFGGGDYGYTF
TGCGCCAGCAGCTTTGGTGGGGGAGACTATGGCTACACCTTC
>many|TRBJ1-2|NA|TRBV7-9
CASEEGRANYGYTF
TGTGCCAGTGAAGAGGGGAGAGCTAACTATGGCTACACCTTC
>NA|TRBJ2-7|NA|TRBV4-3
CASSPGGTGPYEQYF
TGCGCCAGCAGCCCAGGGGGGACCGGTCCCTACGAGCAGTACTTC
>many|TRBJ2-5|TRBD2|TRBV14
CASSQASGGHETQYF
TGTGCCAGCAGCCAGGCTAGCGGGGGCCACGAGACCCAGTACTTC
>many|TRBJ2-4|NA|TRBV28
CASTPAQGAKNIQYF
TGTGCCAGCACCCCAGCACAGGGAGCCAAAAACATTCAGTACTTC
>many|TRBJ2-7|TRBD1|TRBV6-6
CASSHGQGYEQYF
TGTGCCAGCAGTCACGGACAGGGTTACGAGCAGTACTTC
>NA|TRBJ2-2|NA|TRBV7-9
CASLSQVTGELFF
TGTGCCAGTTTATCGCAGGTCACCGGGGAGCTGTTTTTT
>few|TRBJ2-5|NA|TRBV20-1
CSARDQRGAGGGAQYF
TGCAGTGCTAGAGATCAGCGGGGCGCAGGAGGGGGAGCCCAGTACTTC
>NA|TRBJ1-4|NA|TRBV7-8
CASSTLIGGEKLFF
TGTGCCAGCAGCACCTTAATAGGGGGTGAAAAACTGTTTTTT
>NA|TRBJ2-5|TRBD1|TRBV4-2
CASSQTRGKETQYF
TGTGCCAGCAGCCAAACCAGGGGGAAGGAGACCCAGTACTTC
>few|TRBJ1-4|TRBD1|TRBV20-1
CSARDAAGTGVEKLFF
TGCAGTGCTAGAGACGCGGCCGGGACAGGGGTTGAAAAACTGTTTTTT
>many|TRBJ1-1|NA|TRBV7-9
CASRRDVREAFF
TGTGCCAGCAGACGCGACGTTAGGGAAGCTTTCTTT
>many|TRBJ1-1|NA|TRBV7-9
CASSLAAGTEAFF
TGTGCCAGCAGCTTAGCGGCTGGCACTGAAGCTTTCTTT
>NA|TRBJ2-2|NA|TRBV5-1
CASSLVQGTGELFF
TGCGCCAGCAGCTTGGTCCAGGGGACCGGGGAGCTGTTTTTT
>few|TRBJ2-7|NA|TRBV3-1
CASSQNYEQYF
TGTGCCAGCAGCCAGAACTACGAGCAGTACTTC
>many|TRBJ2-7|TRBD1|TRBV30
CAWEGTDSYEQYF
TGTGCCTGGGAGGGGACAGACTCCTACGAGCAGTACTTC
>NA|TRBJ2-2|TRBD2|TRBV5-4
CASSPGLAGAGGELFF
TGTGCCAGCAGCCCGGGACTAGCGGGGGCGGGCGGGGAGCTGTTTTTT
>NA|TRBJ2-3|TRBD2|TRBV7-9
CASSPGPGLAIDTQYF
TGTGCCAGCAGCCCAGGACCGGGACTAGCCATAGATACGCAGTATTTT
>NA|TRBJ2-2|TRBD2|TRBV7-2
CASSARTSGGAPGELFF
TGTGCCAGCAGCGCCCGGACTAGCGGGGGGGCCCCCGGGGAGCTGTTTTTT
>many|TRBJ1-3|NA|TRBV7-9
CASSGGLSGNTIYF
TGTGCCAGCAGCGGGGGCCTCTCTGGAAACACCATATATTTT
>many|TRBJ2-1|TRBD1|TRBV6-6
CASRVAGTGTYNEQFF
TGTGCCAGCAGGGTCGCCGGGACAGGCACCTACAATGAGCAGTTCTTC
>few|TRBJ1-6|NA|TRBV4-1
CASSQGWHSPLHF
TGCGCCAGCAGCCAAGGGTGGCATTCACCCCTCCACTTT
>NA|TRBJ2-1|NA|TRBV28
CASSLNRLNEQFF
TGTGCCAGCAGTTTAAACAGGCTTAATGAGCAGTTCTTC
>few|TRBJ2-2|TRBD1|TRBV27
CASSETGAPTGELFF
TGTGCCAGCAGCGAGACAGGGGCTCCCACCGGGGAGCTGTTTTTT
>few|TRBJ2-5|NA|TRBV7-9
CASSDQNRAREETQYF
TGTGCCAGCAGCGACCAAAACAGGGCCAGGGAGGAGACCCAGTACTTC
>NA|TRBJ2-7|NA|TRBV6-2/TRBV6-3
CASSYLAWEQYF
TGTGCCAGCAGTTACCTTGCCTGGGAGCAGTACTTC
>many|TRBJ1-1|NA|TRBV12-3/TRBV12-4
CASRRGHLNTEAFF
TGTGCCAGCAGGAGAGGACACCTGAACACTGAAGCTTTCTTT
>few|TRBJ2-1|TRBD2|TRBV5-1
CASSFLAGGPNEQFF
TGCGCCAGCAGCTTCCTAGCGGGGGGTCCCAATGAGCAGTTCTTC
>few|TRBJ2-5|TRBD2|TRBV28
CASSLSVAGGHETQYF
TGTGCCAGCAGTTTATCAGTAGCGGGGGGGCATGAGACCCAGTACTTC
>many|TRBJ2-3|NA|TRBV29-1
CSVLSPSSTDTQYF
TGCAGCGTTTTGTCTCCATCTAGCACAGATACGCAGTATTTT
>many|TRBJ2-5|TRBD1|TRBV4-2
CASSQALGQGVQETQYF
TGTGCCAGCAGCCAGGCGCTGGGACAGGGGGTCCAAGAGACCCAGTACTTC
>many|TRBJ2-4|TRBD2|TRBV7-2
CASSFVPASGGPENIQYF
TGTGCCAGCAGCTTCGTTCCGGCTAGCGGGGGGCCGGAAAACATTCAGTACTTC
>once|TRBJ2-1|NA|TRBV15
CATSREPGDNEQFF
TGTGCCACCAGCAGAGAGCCGGGGGACAATGAGCAGTTCTTC
>many|TRBJ1-2|TRBD1|TRBV10-3
CAISDGQGDYYGYTF
TGTGCCATCAGTGACGGGCAGGGGGATTACTATGGCTACACCTTC
>NA|TRBJ1-2|NA|TRBV28
CASRLGTPEDGYTF
TGTGCCAGCAGGCTCGGGACACCGGAGGATGGCTACACCTTC